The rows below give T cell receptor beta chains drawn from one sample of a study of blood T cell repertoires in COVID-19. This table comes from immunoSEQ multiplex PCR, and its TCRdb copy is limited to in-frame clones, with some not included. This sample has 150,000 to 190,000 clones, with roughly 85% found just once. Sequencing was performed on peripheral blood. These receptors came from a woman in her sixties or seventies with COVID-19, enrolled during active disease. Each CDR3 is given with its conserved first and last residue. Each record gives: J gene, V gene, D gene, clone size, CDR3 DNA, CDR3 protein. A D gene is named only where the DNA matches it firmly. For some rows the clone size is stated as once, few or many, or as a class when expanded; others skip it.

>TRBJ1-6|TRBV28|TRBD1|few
TGTGCCAGCAGTTTTTCGTCAGGGGGCTCCTATAATTCACCCCTCCACTTT
CASSFSSGGSYNSPLHF
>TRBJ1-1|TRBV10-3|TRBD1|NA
TGTGCCATCAGTGGGGACAGGGGGCCGAGTGAAGCTTTCTTT
CAISGDRGPSEAFF
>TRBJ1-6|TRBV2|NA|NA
TGTGCCAGCAGTCCAAATAATTCACCCCTCCACTTT
CASSPNNSPLHF
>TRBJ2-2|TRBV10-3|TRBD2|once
TGTGCCACTCGGGGGGAGCGAGGGAACACCGGGGAGCTGTTTTTT
CATRGERGNTGELFF
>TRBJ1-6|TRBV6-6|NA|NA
TGTGCCAGCCGCGCCGAGGCGTATAATTCACCCCTCCACTTT
CASRAEAYNSPLHF
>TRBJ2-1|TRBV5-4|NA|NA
TGTGCCAGCAGCTATGGACAGGGAGGGTACAATGAGCAGTTCTTC
CASSYGQGGYNEQFF
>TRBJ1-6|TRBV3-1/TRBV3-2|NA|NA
TGTGCCAGCAGCCAAGTTAGGGGGAGGGGCCTTCGGAGTTCACCCCTCCACTTT
CASSQVRGRGLRSSPLHF
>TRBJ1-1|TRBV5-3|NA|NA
TGTGCCAGAAGGGATCGCGCAGCGCAGGGGACTGAAGCTTTCTTT
CARRDRAAQGTEAFF
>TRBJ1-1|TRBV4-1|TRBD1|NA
TGCGCCAGCAGCCCCACAGGGGGCGCAAAGAACACTGAAGCTTTCTTT
CASSPTGGAKNTEAFF
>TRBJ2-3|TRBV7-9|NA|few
TGTGCCAGCACCTCTTCTCCAGATACGCAGTATTTT
CASTSSPDTQYF
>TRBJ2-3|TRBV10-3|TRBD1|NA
TGTGCCATCAGTGAGTCGTTCCCAACGGACAGGGATGGAGCAGATACGCAGTATTTT
CAISESFPTDRDGADTQYF
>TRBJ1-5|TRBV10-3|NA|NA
TGTGCCACCACGGTTGGGACTTATCAGCCCCAGCATTTT
CATTVGTYQPQHF
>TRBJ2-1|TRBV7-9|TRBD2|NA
TGTGCCAGCCCAGCCGCTAGCGGGGGTTACAATGAGCAGTTCTTC
CASPAASGGYNEQFF
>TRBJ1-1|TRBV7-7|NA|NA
TGTGCTAGCAGCACCTCAGAGAACACTGAAGCTTTCTTT
CASSTSENTEAFF
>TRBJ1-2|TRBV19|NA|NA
TGTGCCAGTATAGGCACAGCCTCTGGCTACACCTTC
CASIGTASGYTF
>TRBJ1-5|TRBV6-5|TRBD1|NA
TGTGCCAGCACCTCGGACAGGGGCAATCAGCCCCAGCATTTT
CASTSDRGNQPQHF
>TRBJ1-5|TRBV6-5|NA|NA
TGTGCCAGCATCTCCGGGAGAGACAATCAGCCCCAGCATTTT
CASISGRDNQPQHF
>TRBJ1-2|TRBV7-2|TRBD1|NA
TGTGCCAGCGGGCTGGGACAGCTCTATGGCTACACCTTC
CASGLGQLYGYTF
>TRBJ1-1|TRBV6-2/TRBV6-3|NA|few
TGTGCCAGCAGTTACGGAGGGGGGAGGGGCACTGAAGCTTTCTTT
CASSYGGGRGTEAFF
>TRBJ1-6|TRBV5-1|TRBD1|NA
TGCGCCAGCAGCAGGGACAGCAGCAATTCACCCCTCCACTTT
CASSRDSSNSPLHF
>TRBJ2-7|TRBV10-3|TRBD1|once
TGTGCCACCGGGACAGGGGACTACGAGCAGTACTTC
CATGTGDYEQYF
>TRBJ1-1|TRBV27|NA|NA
TGTGCCAGCAGTCCTATTCTGACAGAGAACACTGAAGCTTTCTTT
CASSPILTENTEAFF
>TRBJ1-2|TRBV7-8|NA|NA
TGTGCCAGCAGCTTAGCAGCCGGACACGATGGCTACACCTTC
CASSLAAGHDGYTF
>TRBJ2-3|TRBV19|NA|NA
TGTGCCAGTAAGGGCGGGGAGGCTAGCACAGATACGCAGTATTTT
CASKGGEASTDTQYF
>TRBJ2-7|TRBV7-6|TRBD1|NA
TGTGCCAGCAGCTACGGTTGGACAGGGGCCTCCTCGGAGCAGTACTTC
CASSYGWTGASSEQYF
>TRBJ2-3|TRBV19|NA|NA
TGTGCCAGTAGTACCGGAGTCAGGGGCACAGATACGCAGTATTTT
CASSTGVRGTDTQYF
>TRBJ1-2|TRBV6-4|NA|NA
TGTGCCAGCAGCGAGGGCGATAACTATGGCTACACCTTC
CASSEGDNYGYTF
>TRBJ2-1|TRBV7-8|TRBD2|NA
TGTGCCAGCAGCCCCCGGACTAGCGGGACCCATGAGCAGTTCTTC
CASSPRTSGTHEQFF
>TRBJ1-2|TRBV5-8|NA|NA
TGTGCCAGCAGCTTGGCGACAGGCCCAGTAGGCTACACCTTC
CASSLATGPVGYTF
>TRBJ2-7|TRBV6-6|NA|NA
TGTGCCAGCAGACGACAGGACGAGCAGTACTTC
CASRRQDEQYF
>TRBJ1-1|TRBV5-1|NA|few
TGCGCCAGCAGCTTGTACAGCACGAACACTGAAGCTTTCTTT
CASSLYSTNTEAFF
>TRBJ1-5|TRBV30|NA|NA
TGTGCCTGGAGGGCCCCGGGATCGGGGAATCAGCCCCAGCATTTT
CAWRAPGSGNQPQHF
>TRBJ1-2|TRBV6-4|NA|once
TGTGCCAGCAGTGACTTCCCCGGGACGGACAGATATGGCTACACCTTC
CASSDFPGTDRYGYTF
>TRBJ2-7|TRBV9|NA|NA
TGTGCCAGCAGCGCCTGGGACAACTACGAGCAGTACTTC
CASSAWDNYEQYF
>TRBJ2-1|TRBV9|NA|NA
TGTGCCAGCAGCAGCCGGCCACGCGGGCGTCAATCCGATGAGCAGTTCTTC
CASSSRPRGRQSDEQFF
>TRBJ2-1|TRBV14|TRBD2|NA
TGTGCCAGCAGAGTAGCGGGAGAAGATGAGCAGTTCTTC
CASRVAGEDEQFF
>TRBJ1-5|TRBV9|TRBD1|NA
TGTGCCAGCAGCGGGGGACAGGGTTTAGATCAGCCCCAGCATTTT
CASSGGQGLDQPQHF
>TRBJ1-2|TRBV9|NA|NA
TGTGCCAGCAGCGTAGATGTGACATCATATGGTGGCTACACCTTC
CASSVDVTSYGGYTF
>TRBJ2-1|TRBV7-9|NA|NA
TGTGCCAGCAGCCACAAATACAATGAGCAGTTCTTC
CASSHKYNEQFF
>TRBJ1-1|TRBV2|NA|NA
TGTGCCAGCAGTGTAGCCTCTGGAGGCACTGAAGCTTTCTTT
CASSVASGGTEAFF
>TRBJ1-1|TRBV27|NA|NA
TGTGCCAGCAGTTTCAGGCAGGGTGGCACTGAAGCTTTCTTT
CASSFRQGGTEAFF
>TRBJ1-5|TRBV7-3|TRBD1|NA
TGTGCCAGCAGCTCACTTTCGGGACAGTATAGCAATCAGCCCCAGCATTTT
CASSSLSGQYSNQPQHF
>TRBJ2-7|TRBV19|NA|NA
TGTGCCAGTAGTATAACGCCCAGCTCCTACGAGCAGTACTTC
CASSITPSSYEQYF
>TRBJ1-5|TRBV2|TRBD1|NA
TGTGCCAGCAGGGCCGGGACAGGGGGAAGTCAGCCCCAGCATTTT
CASRAGTGGSQPQHF
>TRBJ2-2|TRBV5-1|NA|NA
TGCGCCAGCAGCTTGAGAGGGCCCGGAATCCAGAACACCGGGGAGCTGTTTTTT
CASSLRGPGIQNTGELFF
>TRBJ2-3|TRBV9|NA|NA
TGTGCCAGCAGCGTAGTGCAGGGCACAGATACGCAGTATTTT
CASSVVQGTDTQYF
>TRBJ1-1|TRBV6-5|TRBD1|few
TGTGCCAGCTTCAACCCGCAGGGGGCCGGCACTGAAGCTTTCTTT
CASFNPQGAGTEAFF
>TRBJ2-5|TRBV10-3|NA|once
TGTGCCATCAGTGAGTCGACAGTAGAAGAGACCCAGTACTTC
CAISESTVEETQYF
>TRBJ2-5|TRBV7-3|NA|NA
TGTGCCAGCAGCTCCCAGGGCAGCAAAGAGACCCAGTACTTC
CASSSQGSKETQYF